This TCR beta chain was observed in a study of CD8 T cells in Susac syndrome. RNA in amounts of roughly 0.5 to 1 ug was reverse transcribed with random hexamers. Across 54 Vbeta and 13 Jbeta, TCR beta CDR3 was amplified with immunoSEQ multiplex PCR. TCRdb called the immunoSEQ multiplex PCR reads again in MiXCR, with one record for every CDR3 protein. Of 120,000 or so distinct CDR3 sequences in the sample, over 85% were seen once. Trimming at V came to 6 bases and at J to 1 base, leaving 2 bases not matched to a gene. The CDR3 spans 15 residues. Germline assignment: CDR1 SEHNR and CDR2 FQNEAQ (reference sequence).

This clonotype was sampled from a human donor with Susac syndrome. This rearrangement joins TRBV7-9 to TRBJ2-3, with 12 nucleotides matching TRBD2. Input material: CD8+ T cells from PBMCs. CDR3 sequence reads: CASRGLAGRTDTQYF. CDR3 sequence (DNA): TGTGCCAGCAGGGGACTAGCGGGCCGCACAGATACGCAGTATTTT. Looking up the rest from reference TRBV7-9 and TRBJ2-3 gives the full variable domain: DTGVSQNPRHKITKRGQNVTFRCDPISEHNRLYWYRQTLGQGPEFLTYFQNEAQLEKSRLLSDRFSAERPKGSFSTLEIQRTEQGDSAMYLCASRGLAGRTDTQYFGPGTRLTVL.